The T cell receptor (beta chain) described here comes from a study of T cell responses to AZD1222 COVID-19 vaccine. General study points: After the peak T cell response, and only then, were repertoires sampled. A mostly white British donor set with more females was recruited, and clonal diversity was possibly underestimated.

Unmatched junction bases numbered 9, after V lost 3 bases and J lost 4 bases. This CDR3 contains 15 residues. The germline CDR1 and CDR2 sequences are GTSNPN and SVGIG (reference sequence). TCRdb's copy holds only in-frame clones and misses some; the assay was immunoSEQ multiplex PCR. The table has around 130,000 clones, over 90% seen once. A word on this clone: Antigen specificity is unknown.

The receptor's source is an adult in good health. The sample consisted of peripheral blood, taken on day 0 of AZD1222 vaccination. This sequence joins TRBV30 and TRBJ1-1, with 9 positions matching TRBD1. The CDR3, as DNA: TGTGCCTGGAGGTGGACAGGGGCCCGAGGCACTGAAGCTTTCTTT. Its translation is CAWRWTGARGTEAFF.